This T cell receptor (beta chain) was sequenced during a study of blood T cell repertoires in COVID-19. As for the study in general: The United States, Italy and Spain provided the acute and convalescent COVID-19 samples. PBMCs, B-cell-depleted T cells, or T cells provided the cDNA or gDNA that made up the material.

Authors' analysis steps: It was from reference gene primer amplification that nucleated cell counts were estimated. Using immunoSEQ multiplex PCR, the repertoire was profiled, and TCRdb retains in-frame clones only, with some absent. D and trimming were read from the DNA, whereas the V and J calls and clone size are those reported in that table. Of about 150,000 clones in the sample, over 80% were seen once. Germline assignment: CDR1 KGHSH and CDR2 LQKENI. The V gene end was trimmed by 2 bases and the J gene end by 4 bases; junction bases not matched to a gene: 11. The length of the CDR3 is 20 residues.

The sample consisted of peripheral blood. The rearrangement joins TRBV18 to TRBJ2-1; 16 bases map to TRBD2. The source is a man aged 70 or older who had recovered from COVID-19. The CDR3 here is CASSPNTGTSGRAVYNEQFF. The CDR3 region has the DNA TGTGCCAGCTCACCAAATACCGGGACTAGCGGGAGGGCCGTGTACAATGAGCAGTTCTTC.